The 11 T cell receptor beta chains presented below share a single source sample, sequenced in a study of shared clonotypes between healthy human individuals. Profiled with immunoSEQ multiplex PCR; TCRdb holds only in-frame clones, not every one. This sample has about 1 million clones, with approximately 76% found just once. Sample: memory CD4+ T cells sorted from blood. Noted subset: CD45RA-negative fraction. Receptor source: a man aged 18 to 29 in good health.

The chain uses TRBV30 and TRBJ2-7; the D gene is possibly TRBD1 (6 bases). CDR3 length equals 15 residues. Deletions cut 0 bases from V and 1 base from J, with 13 bases between. Germline V gene sequence: CDR1 GTSNPN, CDR2 SVGIG (reference sequence). This CDR3 reads CAWSVGQIKSYEQYF. The CDR3 DNA sequence: TGTGCCTGGAGTGTAGGACAGATAAAGTCCTACGAGCAGTACTTC.

This clone was seen a single time. The DNA for the CDR3 is TGCGCCAGCAGGTTACAGGTCCAGGGAATCTACGAGCAGTACTTC. Amino acids: CASRLQVQGIYEQYF. The chain has TRBV5-1 and TRBJ2-7; possibly TRBD1 for D (5 bases). This CDR3 contains 15 residues. Trimming took off 5 bases at V and 3 bases at J, with 18 bases between the two ends. CDR1 and CDR2 from the germline V gene are SGHRS and YFSETQ.

CDR3 nucleotide sequence: TGTGCCAGTAGTCCCCGACTAGCGGGAGTGGATACGCAGTATTTT. Amino acid sequence: CASSPRLAGVDTQYF. The J gene is TRBJ2-3, the V gene TRBV19; 12 bases are a match to TRBD2. V trimming: 5 bases; J trimming: 6 bases; junction bases outside the gene matches: 6. Germline loops: CDR1 LNHDA, CDR2 SQIVND (reference sequence). This CDR3 has 15 amino acids.

This chain links TRBV6-5 with TRBJ2-2; 9 bases align to TRBD2. Germline CDR1 is MNHEY and CDR2 is SVGAGI. The trim removed 5 bases at V and 7 bases at J, leaving 8 bases unmatched. The CDR3 has 15 amino acids. The CDR3 region is CASSVGLAGNGELFF. CDR3 nucleotides: TGTGCCAGCAGTGTGGGGCTAGCGGGAAACGGGGAGCTGTTTTTT.

The chain joins TRBV7-2 to TRBJ2-1, with D possibly TRBD2 on 5 matching bases. The V gene lost 5 bases and the J gene lost 7 bases, with 9 bases spanning the gap. Looked up from germline, CDR1 is SGHTA and CDR2 is FQGNSA. The length of the CDR3 is 12 residues. CDR3 protein: CASSTPGNEQFF. DNA for the CDR3: TGTGCCAGCAGCACCCCGGGGAATGAGCAGTTCTTC.

There are a few counts of this clone. The V and J genes are TRBV27 and TRBJ2-1, with 10 nucleotides matching TRBD2. Trimming at V came to 3 bases and at J to 4 bases, leaving 9 bases not matched to a gene. The CDR3 runs to 17 residues. Germline V gene data show CDR1 as MNHEY and CDR2 as SMNVEV (reference sequence). The CDR3 reads CASSFASGGAKYNEQFF. DNA for the CDR3: TGTGCCAGCAGTTTTGCTAGCGGGGGAGCTAAATACAATGAGCAGTTCTTC.

This chain connects TRBV2 to TRBJ2-5, with 8 nucleotides matching TRBD2. The CDR3 contains 17 residues. J gave up 1 base and V 7 bases, and 14 bases lay outside the gene matches. Germline values: CDR1 SNHLY, CDR2 FYNNEI. The chain's CDR3 is CASTRRRLAGIQETQYF. The CDR3, as DNA: TGTGCCAGCACCCGAAGGAGGCTAGCGGGTATCCAAGAGACCCAGTACTTC.

The chain recombines TRBV4-1 with TRBJ1-1; D gene ambiguous. With 1 base removed from V and 5 bases from J, the gap between germline ends came to 14 bases. From germline, CDR1 is MGHRA and CDR2 YSYEKL. This CDR3 has 15 amino acids. This CDR3 reads CASSQVREVGTEAFF. The CDR3 bases are TGCGCCAGCAGCCAAGTAAGGGAGGTCGGGACTGAAGCTTTCTTT.

The V call is TRBV5-1, the J call TRBJ2-1, with D possibly called TRBD1 or TRBD2 (5 bases each). Germline assignment: CDR1 SGHRS and CDR2 YFSETQ. Trimming shortened V by 6 bases and J by 3 bases, and 10 bases separated the two germline ends. The CDR3 is 13 amino acids. The CDR3 DNA sequence: TGCGCCAGCACCGGGACCCACTACAATGAGCAGTTCTTC. Translating gives CASTGTHYNEQFF. Full variable domain (rest looked up from reference TRBV5-1 and TRBJ2-1): KAGVTQTPRYLIKTRGQQVTLSCSPISGHRSVSWYQQTPGQGLQFLFEYFSETQRNKGNFPGRFSGRQFSNSRSEMNVSTLELGDSALYLCASTGTHYNEQFFGPGTRLTVL.

The chain joins TRBV25-1 to TRBJ2-5; 13 bases are a match to TRBD2. The length of the CDR3 is 16 residues. Germline CDR1 reads MGHDK; CDR2 reads SYGVNS. After removal of 1 base from V and 6 bases from J, the junction contained 5 bases not matched to a gene. CDR3 in DNA: TGTGCCAGCAGTGAATTAACTAGCGGGGGGGAGAAGACCCAGTACTTC. Its protein is CASSELTSGGEKTQYF.

This clone was seen just once. The chain links TRBV4-1 to TRBJ1-5, with 9 bases that match TRBD1. Germline assignment: CDR1 MGHRA and CDR2 YSYEKL. V lost 2 bases, J lost 3 bases, and 8 bases stayed unmatched. The CDR3 has 17 residues. CDR3 loop: CASSQLSDRGNNQPQHF. In DNA form, the CDR3 reads TGCGCCAGCAGCCAACTCTCAGACAGGGGGAACAATCAGCCCCAGCATTTT.